This T cell receptor beta chain comes out of a study of glioma-infiltrating T cells (dated by TCRdb to between 2015 and 2016). As for the study more broadly: Low-grade gliomas were represented by WHO grade II oligodendrogliomas or astrocytomas, and glioblastomas were represented by WHO grade IV tumors that were sampled at initial rather than recurrent diagnosis. Each tissue-infiltrating repertoire was compared with the same patient's peripheral blood repertoire to measure divergence between tissue and blood T-cell populations. Blood libraries targeted roughly 4- to 10-fold sequencing coverage of roughly 930,000 peripheral T cells. Dexamethasone was administered to glioma patients for six or fewer days before surgery. Three low-grade glioma patients, 7 or 8 primary glioblastoma patients and three non-glioma patients contributing non-neoplastic brain tissue were included in the paired cohort. The study sequenced TCR alpha- and beta-chain repertoires from glioma tissue, from non-neoplastic brain tissue and from matched peripheral blood mononuclear cells.

Immediately after resection, surgical brain or tumor specimens were cryofrozen in liquid nitrogen, and peripheral blood cells were collected at the same time. Overall results and qualifications from the work: A signature set of shared blood CDR3 motifs marked patients with low tissue-blood divergence and was depleted in highly divergent patients. Only a very small number of CDR3 sequences turned up in both tissue and blood, a result put down to high CDR3 diversity combined with limited sampling. The group comparisons were based on small numbers of patients: three non-neoplastic, three low-grade glioma and seven or eight glioblastoma patients. VJ-independent divergence between tissue and blood was below expectation in non-neoplastic patients but above expectation in all gliomas, especially low-grade gliomas.

TCR alpha and beta CDR3 regions were amplified with the iRepertoire nested amplicon-rescue multiplex PCR (arm-PCR) platform from RNA. The input for one-step reverse transcription and amplification was roughly 85-400 ng of either tissue mRNA or PBMC total RNA. Following bead purification, Illumina adapters were added by a secondary multiplex PCR, and libraries between 200 and 400 bp were gel-purified. The libraries contained internal 6-nucleotide barcodes that were used for demultiplexing. Sequencing of the libraries was done on an Illumina MiSeq using 2x220 or 2x250 nucleotide paired-end reads. The study's processing was this. Paired reads were merged using FLASH 1.2.11 and were aligned to the GRCh37 human genome using BWA-MEM, after which TRA and TRB reads were extracted. For V and J assignment, an IMGT-derived reference of cassette sequences and CDR3 motifs that included pseudogenes was used. Reads were translated in three frames, and productive CDR3s were defined as those with a C...FGXG motif and no stop codons. Clonotypes were defined as unique combinations of V-J cassette pair and CDR3 amino acid sequence. Reads were filtered by Hamming distance, thresholded by each sample's sequence error rate in mapped regions. TCRdb reanalyzed the raw reads on its own, using fastp at Q25 for trimming and MiXCR for clone calling, and kept in-frame beta chains. Each CDR3 protein appears once, grouped with its most common genes and DNA. TCRdb, not the original authors, processed these V and J calls. The sample includes around 390,000 distinct CDR3 sequences, with more than 35% observed a single time. The ten largest clonotypes hold about 11% of the sample.

Trimming removed 2 bases from V and 5 bases from J, leaving 12 bases between the germline ends. The germline V gene (reference sequence) yields DFQATT for CDR1 and SNEGSKA for CDR2. Including the terminal cysteine and phenylalanine, the CDR3 comprises 13 residues. Just the 39-base CDR3 DNA is kept, in frame starting at base 1. This clonotype was picked up a small number of times. Its cognate antigen has yet to be identified. Per-base quality was not reported, and no clone a single base away is much larger than it. This receptor was obtained from a human donor with low-grade glioma or glioblastoma, undergoing nonglioma brain surgery, or in good health (not recorded which). This receptor chain uses TRBV20-1 and TRBJ2-5; no confident D gene assignment can be made. Sequencing used glioma tissue, nonneoplastic brain tissue, or PBMCs (not recorded which). The CDR3 region reads CSARLVGIETQYF. The nucleotide sequence reads as follows: TGCAGTGCTAGACTCGTGGGCATCGAGACCCAGTACTTC.